This T cell receptor beta chain was profiled in a study of T cells in narcolepsy. In the study overall: Patients with NT1 or NT2 and healthy control donors were enrolled.

A total of 18 residues make up the CDR3, ends included. Worth noting for this clone: Its antigen is not identified. The DNA is omitted, as the CDR3 cannot be located on it reliably, and the CDR3 follows TCRdb's listing.

Sequencing was performed with immunoSEQ multiplex PCR; in TCRdb, only in-frame clones are kept and a portion is missing. The repertoire holds about 43,000 clones, with about 91% as singletons. Findings and limits, study-wide: Healthy controls reportedly lacked the autoreactive clonotypes serially found in patients' blood. No autoreactive T cell clone sequences appeared in some memory CD4+ repertoires. Comparing one patient's CSF and blood CD4+ clonotypes highlighted HCRT- and TRIB2-specific autoreactive clonotypes.

Material for sequencing was CD45RA- memory CD4+ T cells from PBMCs. This TCR was recovered from a human donor with narcolepsy. The V gene is TRBV12-2, the J gene TRBJ1-5. TRBV12-2 constitutes a pseudogene. Here the CDR3 reads CASRLARTVGGGNQPQHF.